This T cell receptor (beta chain) emerged from a study of chemoradiotherapy in HPV16-positive cancers. Only in-frame clones appear in the TCRdb table, and some are missing; sequencing was by immunoSEQ multiplex PCR. The sample includes fewer than 30,000 clones, around 94% of them seen just once. This CDR3 spans 13 amino acids. CDR1 is SGHAT and CDR2 is FQNNGV in the germline V gene. Trimming took 4 bases from V and 1 from J, leaving 7 bases between them. V is TRBV11-2 and J is TRBJ2-5; D call uncertain. This receptor was obtained from a human donor with HPV-associated anogenital cancer. Sampling was carried out from a patient who underwent chemoradiotherapy. CDR3 coding DNA: TGTGCCAGCAGCTCCGTACGCCAAGAGACCCAGTACTTC. The encoded protein is CASSSVRQETQYF. The full variable domain, completed using reference TRBV11-2 and TRBJ2-5, is EAGVAQSPRYKIIEKRQSVAFWCNPISGHATLYWYQQILGQGPKLLIQFQNNGVVDDSQLPKDRFSAERLKGVDSTLKIQPAKLEDSAVYLCASSSVRQETQYFGPGTRLLVL.